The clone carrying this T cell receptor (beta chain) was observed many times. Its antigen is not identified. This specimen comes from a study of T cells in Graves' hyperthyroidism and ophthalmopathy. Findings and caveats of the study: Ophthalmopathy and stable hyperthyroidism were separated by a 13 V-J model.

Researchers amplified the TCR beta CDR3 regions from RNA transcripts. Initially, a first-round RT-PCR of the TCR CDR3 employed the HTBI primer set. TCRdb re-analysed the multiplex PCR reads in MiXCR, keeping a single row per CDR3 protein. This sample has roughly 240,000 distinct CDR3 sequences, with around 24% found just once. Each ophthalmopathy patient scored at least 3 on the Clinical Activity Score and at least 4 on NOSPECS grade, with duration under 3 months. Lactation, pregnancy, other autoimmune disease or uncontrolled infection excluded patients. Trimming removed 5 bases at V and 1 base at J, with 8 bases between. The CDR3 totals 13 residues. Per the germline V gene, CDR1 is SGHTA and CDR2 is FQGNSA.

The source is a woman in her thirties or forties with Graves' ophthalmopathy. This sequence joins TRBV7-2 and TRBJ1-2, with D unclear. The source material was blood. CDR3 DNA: TGTGCCAGCAGCATGATATATAACTATGGCTACACCTTC. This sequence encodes CASSMIYNYGYTF. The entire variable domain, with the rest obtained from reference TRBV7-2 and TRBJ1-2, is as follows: GAGVSQSPSNKVTEKGKDVELRCDPISGHTALYWYRQSLGQGLEFLIYFQGNSAPDKSGLPSDRFSAERTGGSVSTLTIQRTQQEDSAVYLCASSMIYNYGYTFGSGTRLTVV.